This is a list of T cell receptor beta chains from one sample in a study of cytomegalovirus exposure and HLA in healthy donors. The repertoire was sequenced with immunoSEQ multiplex PCR; TCRdb's copy has only in-frame clones and lacks some. The sample has approximately 150,000 clones; roughly four fifths are singletons. Specimen: PBMCs. Receptor source: a man aged 25-45 years in good health and CMV-seropositive. Both conserved end residues are part of each CDR3. D genes are given only for firm matches. The size of a clone is reported for some rows only, either as once, few or many, or as a class for expanded clones.

clone_size | j_call | v_call | cdr3_length | d_call | cdr3_nt | cdr3_aa
- | TRBJ2-5 | TRBV6-5 | 16 | TRBD2 | TGTGCCAGCAGTTACTCGGGGGGGCGGGAGGCGGAGACCCAGTACTTC | CASSYSGGREAETQYF
- | TRBJ2-3 | TRBV6-4 | 14 | - | TGTGCCAGCAGTGACGGGGGAGGCGGAGATACGCAGTATTTT | CASSDGGGGDTQYF
- | TRBJ2-7 | TRBV5-6 | 12 | - | TGTGCCAGCGGTGACAGACCCCACGAGCAGTACTTC | CASGDRPHEQYF
- | TRBJ1-2 | TRBV5-6 | 13 | - | TGTGCCAGCAGCTTCGAGGGAAACTATGGCTACACCTTC | CASSFEGNYGYTF
- | TRBJ1-1 | TRBV30 | 13 | - | TGTGCCTGGGGGGGGTGGACCTACACTGAAGCTTTCTTT | CAWGGWTYTEAFF
- | TRBJ2-5 | TRBV7-9 | 16 | - | TGTTCCAGCAGCCCTATGCGGACAGCAGCAGGGGAGACCCAGTACTTC | CSSSPMRTAAGETQYF
- | TRBJ1-1 | TRBV7-2 | 19 | TRBD1 | TGTGCCAGCAGCTCCAACAACATCCGGGACAGGGGAATGAACACTGAAGCTTTCTTT | CASSSNNIRDRGMNTEAFF
- | TRBJ2-1 | TRBV7-9 | 15 | - | TGTGCCAGCAGCTTAGCGGGAGGCCCCTACAATGAGCAGTTCTTC | CASSLAGGPYNEQFF
- | TRBJ2-1 | TRBV7-9 | 15 | TRBD1 | TGTGCCAGCAGCTCCATCGGGACAGGTGGGAATGAGCAGTTCTTC | CASSSIGTGGNEQFF
few | TRBJ1-1 | TRBV5-1 | 14 | - | TGCGCCAGCAGCTTACAGGGTGCCGGCACTGAAGCTTTCTTT | CASSLQGAGTEAFF
- | TRBJ1-1 | TRBV30 | 12 | - | TGTGCCTGGAGTGATCGGGATGTCGAAGCTTTCTTT | CAWSDRDVEAFF
- | TRBJ1-1 | TRBV30 | 13 | - | TGTGCCTGGAGTGTGACAGCCATCACTGAAGCTTTCTTT | CAWSVTAITEAFF
- | TRBJ2-5 | TRBV11-2 | 11 | - | TGTGCCAGCAGCTTAGCTGGCCACCAGTACTTC | CASSLAGHQYF
- | TRBJ2-2 | TRBV15 | 16 | TRBD1 | TGTGCCACCCGGGGGAACAGGGGGTCGGGGGCCGGGGAGCTGTTTTTT | CATRGNRGSGAGELFF
- | TRBJ1-4 | TRBV6-5 | 15 | - | TGTGCCAGCAGTTACTCGCGGGCGACTAATGAAAAACTGTTTTTT | CASSYSRATNEKLFF
- | TRBJ2-7 | TRBV9 | 14 | - | TGTGCCAGCAGCGTGACAGTGTCCTCCTACGAGCAGTACTTC | CASSVTVSSYEQYF
- | TRBJ2-5 | TRBV7-9 | 15 | - | TGTGCCAGCAGGGCCTCGTTGGGGGCTAAAGAGACCCAGTACTTC | CASRASLGAKETQYF
- | TRBJ2-1 | TRBV6-4 | 15 | TRBD2 | TGTGCCAGCAGCCCGAGGGGAGGGTCCTACAATGAGCAGTTCTTC | CASSPRGGSYNEQFF
- | TRBJ2-1 | TRBV28 | 15 | - | TGTGCCAGCAGCACAATAGCGGTCTCCTACAATGAGCAGTTCTTC | CASSTIAVSYNEQFF
- | TRBJ2-3 | TRBV18 | 13 | - | TGTGCCAGCTCACCTTCGTTCACAGATACGCAGTATTTT | CASSPSFTDTQYF
- | TRBJ2-7 | TRBV19 | 11 | - | TGTGCCAGTAGTATCGGGTACGAGCAGTACTTC | CASSIGYEQYF
- | TRBJ2-7 | TRBV29-1 | 14 | TRBD1 | TGCAGCGTTGAAGGTGGACAGGGGGTCGACGAGCAGTACTTC | CSVEGGQGVDEQYF
- | TRBJ2-3 | TRBV11-2 | 16 | TRBD2 | TGTGCCAGCAGCTCTAGCGGGGGTTGGGGCACAGATACGCAGTATTTT | CASSSSGGWGTDTQYF
once | TRBJ2-7 | TRBV6-5 | 13 | TRBD1 | TGTGCCAGCAGCTCGACAGGGACCTACGAGCAGTACTTC | CASSSTGTYEQYF
- | TRBJ2-7 | TRBV5-1 | 12 | - | TGCGCCAGCAGCTTAAAAGGGGCCGAGCAGTACTTC | CASSLKGAEQYF
once | TRBJ2-7 | TRBV11-2 | 15 | - | TGTGCCAGCAGCCACCCCCAGCGGCCTGACTACGAGCAGTACTTC | CASSHPQRPDYEQYF
- | TRBJ2-1 | TRBV6-5 | 12 | - | TGTGCCAGCGTATCCTTACAGAGTGAGCAGTTCTTC | CASVSLQSEQFF
- | TRBJ1-6 | TRBV5-4 | 14 | TRBD1 | TGTGCCAGCAGCTTGGAAGGGGGCAAATCACCCCTCCACTTT | CASSLEGGKSPLHF